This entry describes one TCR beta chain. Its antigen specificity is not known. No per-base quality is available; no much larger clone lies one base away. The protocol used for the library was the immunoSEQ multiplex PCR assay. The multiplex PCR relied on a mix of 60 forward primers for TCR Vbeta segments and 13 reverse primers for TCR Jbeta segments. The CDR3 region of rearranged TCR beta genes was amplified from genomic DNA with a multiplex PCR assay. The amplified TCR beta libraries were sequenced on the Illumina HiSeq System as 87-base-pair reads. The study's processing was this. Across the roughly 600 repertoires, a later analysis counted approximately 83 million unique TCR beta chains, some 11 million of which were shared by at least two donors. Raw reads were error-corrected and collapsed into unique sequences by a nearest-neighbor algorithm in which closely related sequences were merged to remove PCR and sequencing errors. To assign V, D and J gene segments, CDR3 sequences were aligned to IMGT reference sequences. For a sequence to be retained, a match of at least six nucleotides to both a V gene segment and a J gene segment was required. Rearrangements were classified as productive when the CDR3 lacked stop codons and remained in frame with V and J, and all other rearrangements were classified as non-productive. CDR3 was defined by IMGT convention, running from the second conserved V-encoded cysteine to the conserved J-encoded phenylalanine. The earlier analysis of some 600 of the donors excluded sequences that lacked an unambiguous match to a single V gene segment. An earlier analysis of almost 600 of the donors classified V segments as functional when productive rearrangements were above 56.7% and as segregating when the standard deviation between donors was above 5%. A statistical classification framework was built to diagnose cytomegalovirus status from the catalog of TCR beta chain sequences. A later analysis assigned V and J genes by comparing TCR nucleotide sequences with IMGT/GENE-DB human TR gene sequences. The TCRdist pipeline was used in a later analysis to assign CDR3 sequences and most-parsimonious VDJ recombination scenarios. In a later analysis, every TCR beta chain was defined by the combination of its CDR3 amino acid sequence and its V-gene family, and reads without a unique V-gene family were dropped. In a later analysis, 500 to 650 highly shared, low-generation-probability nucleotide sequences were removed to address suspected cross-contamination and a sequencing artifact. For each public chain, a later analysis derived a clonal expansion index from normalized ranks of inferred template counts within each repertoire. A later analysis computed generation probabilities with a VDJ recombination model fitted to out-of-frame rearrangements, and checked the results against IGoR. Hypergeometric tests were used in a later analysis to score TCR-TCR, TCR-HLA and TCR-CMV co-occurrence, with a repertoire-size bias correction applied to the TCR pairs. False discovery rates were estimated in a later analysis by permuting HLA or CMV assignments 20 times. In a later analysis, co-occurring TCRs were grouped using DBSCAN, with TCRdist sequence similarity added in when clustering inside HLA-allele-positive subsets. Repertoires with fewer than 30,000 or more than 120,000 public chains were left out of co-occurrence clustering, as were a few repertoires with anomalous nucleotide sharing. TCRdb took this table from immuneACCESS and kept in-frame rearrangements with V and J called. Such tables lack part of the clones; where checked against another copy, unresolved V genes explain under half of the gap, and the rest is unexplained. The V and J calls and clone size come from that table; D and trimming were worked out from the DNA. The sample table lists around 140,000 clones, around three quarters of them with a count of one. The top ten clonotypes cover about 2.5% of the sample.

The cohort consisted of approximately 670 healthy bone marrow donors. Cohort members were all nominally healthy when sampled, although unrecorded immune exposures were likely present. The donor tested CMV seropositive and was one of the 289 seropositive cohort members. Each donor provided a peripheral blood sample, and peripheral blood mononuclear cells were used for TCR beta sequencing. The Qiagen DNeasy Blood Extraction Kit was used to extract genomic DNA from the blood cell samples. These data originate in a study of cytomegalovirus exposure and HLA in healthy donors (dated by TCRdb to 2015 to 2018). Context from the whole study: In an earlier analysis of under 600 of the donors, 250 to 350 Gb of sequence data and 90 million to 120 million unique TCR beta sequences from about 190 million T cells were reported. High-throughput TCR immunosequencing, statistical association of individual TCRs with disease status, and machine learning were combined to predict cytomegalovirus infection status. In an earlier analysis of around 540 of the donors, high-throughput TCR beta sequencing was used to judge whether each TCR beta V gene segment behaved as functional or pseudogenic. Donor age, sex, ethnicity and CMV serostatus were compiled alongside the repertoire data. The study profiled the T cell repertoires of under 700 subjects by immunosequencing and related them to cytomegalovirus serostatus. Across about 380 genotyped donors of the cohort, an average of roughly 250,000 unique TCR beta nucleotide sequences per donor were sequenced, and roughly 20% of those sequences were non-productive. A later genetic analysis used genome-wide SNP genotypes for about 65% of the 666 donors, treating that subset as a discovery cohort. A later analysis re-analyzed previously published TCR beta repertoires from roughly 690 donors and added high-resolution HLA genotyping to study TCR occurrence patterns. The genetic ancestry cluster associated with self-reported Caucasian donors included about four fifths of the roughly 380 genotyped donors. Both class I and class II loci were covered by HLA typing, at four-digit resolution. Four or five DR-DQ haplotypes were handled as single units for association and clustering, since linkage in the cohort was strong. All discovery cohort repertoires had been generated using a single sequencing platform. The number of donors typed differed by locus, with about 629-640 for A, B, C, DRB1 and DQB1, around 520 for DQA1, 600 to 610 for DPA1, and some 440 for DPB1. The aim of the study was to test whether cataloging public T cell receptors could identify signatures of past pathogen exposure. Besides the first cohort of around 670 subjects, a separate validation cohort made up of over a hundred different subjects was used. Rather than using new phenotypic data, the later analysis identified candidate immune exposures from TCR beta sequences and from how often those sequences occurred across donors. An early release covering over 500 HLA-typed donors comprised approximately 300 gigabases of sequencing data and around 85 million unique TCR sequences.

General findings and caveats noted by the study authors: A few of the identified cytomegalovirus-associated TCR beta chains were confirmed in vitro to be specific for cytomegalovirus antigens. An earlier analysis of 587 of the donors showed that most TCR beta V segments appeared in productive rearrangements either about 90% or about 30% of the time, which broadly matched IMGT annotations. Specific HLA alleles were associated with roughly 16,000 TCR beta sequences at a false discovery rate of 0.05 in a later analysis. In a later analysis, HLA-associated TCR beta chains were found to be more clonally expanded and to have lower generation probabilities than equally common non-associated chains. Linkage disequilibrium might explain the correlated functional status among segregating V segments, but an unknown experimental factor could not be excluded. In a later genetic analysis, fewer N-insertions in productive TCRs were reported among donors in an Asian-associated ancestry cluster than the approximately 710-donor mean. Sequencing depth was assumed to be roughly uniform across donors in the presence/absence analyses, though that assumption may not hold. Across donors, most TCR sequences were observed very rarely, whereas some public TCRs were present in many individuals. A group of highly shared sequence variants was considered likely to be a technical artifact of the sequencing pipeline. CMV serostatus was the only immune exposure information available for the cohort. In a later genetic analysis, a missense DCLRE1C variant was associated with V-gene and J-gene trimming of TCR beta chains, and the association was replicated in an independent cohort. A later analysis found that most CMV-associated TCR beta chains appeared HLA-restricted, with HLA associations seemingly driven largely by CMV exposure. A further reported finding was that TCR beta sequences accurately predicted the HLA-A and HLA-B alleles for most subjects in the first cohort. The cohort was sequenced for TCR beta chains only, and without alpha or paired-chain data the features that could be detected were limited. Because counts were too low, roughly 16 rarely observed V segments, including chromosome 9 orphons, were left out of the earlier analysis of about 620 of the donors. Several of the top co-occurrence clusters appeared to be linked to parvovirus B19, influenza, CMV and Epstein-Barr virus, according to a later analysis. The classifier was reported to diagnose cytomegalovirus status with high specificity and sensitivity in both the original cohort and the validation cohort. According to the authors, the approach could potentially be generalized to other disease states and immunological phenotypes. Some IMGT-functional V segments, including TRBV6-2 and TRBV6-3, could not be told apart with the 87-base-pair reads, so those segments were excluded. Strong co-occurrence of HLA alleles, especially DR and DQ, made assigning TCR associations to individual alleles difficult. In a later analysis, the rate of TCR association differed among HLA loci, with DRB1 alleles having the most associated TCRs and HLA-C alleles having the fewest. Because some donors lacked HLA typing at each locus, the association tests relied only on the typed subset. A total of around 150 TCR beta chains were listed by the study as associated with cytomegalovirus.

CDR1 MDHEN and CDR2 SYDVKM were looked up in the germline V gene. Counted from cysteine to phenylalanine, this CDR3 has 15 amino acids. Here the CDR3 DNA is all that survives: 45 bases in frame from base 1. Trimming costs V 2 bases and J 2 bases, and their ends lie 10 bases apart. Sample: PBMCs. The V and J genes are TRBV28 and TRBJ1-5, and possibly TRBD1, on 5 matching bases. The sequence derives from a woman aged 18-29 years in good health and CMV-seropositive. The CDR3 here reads CASSLGGGRNQPQHF. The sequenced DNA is TGTGCCAGCAGTTTAGGGGGAGGACGCAATCAGCCCCAGCATTTT. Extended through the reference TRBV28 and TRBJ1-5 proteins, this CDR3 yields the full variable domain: DVKVTQSSRYLVKRTGEKVFLECVQDMDHENMFWYRQDPGLGLRLIYFSYDVKMKEKGDIPEGYSVSREKKERFSLILESASTNQTSMYLCASSLGGGRNQPQHFGDGTRLSIL.